This T cell receptor beta chain comes out of a study of blood T cell dynamics during melanoma immunotherapy (dated by TCRdb to the early 2020s). Describing the broader study: The patients had metastatic melanoma and were given first-line pembrolizumab or nivolumab plus ipilimumab as standard of care in the United Kingdom. Peripheral T cell receptor repertoires of metastatic melanoma patients were profiled before and after one cycle of checkpoint inhibitor therapy to find early correlates of response. A training cohort was formed from consecutive patients, and a further independent group of patients from the same centre was pooled into an external validation set. Broader findings and caveats from the paper: The study could not determine whether the T cell clones driving repertoire changes were melanoma-specific or reflected general immune activation. The relatively small sample size was recognized as a factor that could limit how well the results generalize. A bifurcated reorganization of the PBMC repertoire at W3, with increased clonality or increased diversity, was observed in patients who later achieved disease control, unlike in progressors.

Read against the paper, the sample's time point label means: week 3, after first cycle of checkpoint inhibitor. Blood samples were taken before treatment (T0) and at week 3 (W3), following the first cycle of checkpoint blockade. Except for a couple of patients with rapid clinical progression, response was assessed 12 weeks after the first infusion by RECIST 1.1; disease control meant complete response, partial response or stable disease. Patients with prior systemic cancer treatment, concomitant immunosuppressant therapy or synchronous other active malignancies were excluded. Both bulk PBMC and plasma cell-free DNA were sequenced for TCR beta so that circulating cells and T cell turnover could be tracked. PBMC were isolated from blood with Lymphoprep and SepMate tubes, followed by red cell lysis. QIAamp DNA Blood Mini kits were used to extract DNA from PBMC and sorted T cell subsets. Every bulk PBMC sample was loaded with the same fixed amount of around 330 ng of DNA. The immunoSEQ TCRb Assay kit was used according to manufacturer instructions to amplify TCR beta CDR3 sequences from genomic DNA. The KAPA Library Quantification Kit for Illumina platforms was used to quantify pooled libraries by qPCR. Sequencing of the pooled libraries was done on an Illumina NextSeq 500, with clustering at roughly 0.55-1.2 pM. The authors' pipeline ran thus. TCR data were analyzed using immunoSEQ ANALYZER and the R LymphoSeq package. A rearrangement efficiency score was calculated as productive divided by the sum of productive and non-productive CDR3 sequences. Within each patient, timepoints were compared pairwise for clonality, measured with the Gini coefficient, and for diversity, measured with the Renyi index at alpha=1. Clonal relatedness used an edit distance of 3, and repertoire similarity used the Bhattacharyya coefficient, both computed in LymphoSeq. Linear discriminant analysis on week-3 changes in clonality and diversity was built with the R MASS and caret packages to classify response. What TCRdb holds here is the immuneACCESS table cut down to in-frame rearrangements. Part of the clones is not present; checked against another copy, under half of the missing clones reflect an unresolved V gene, and the others are unexplained. D and trimming were read from the DNA, whereas the V and J calls and clone size are those reported in that table. Counted in this sample were 25,000 to 30,000 clones; 65% to 85% of them appeared once. About a tenth of the sample goes to the ten largest clones.

V and J are trimmed by 3 bases and 5 bases, and the gene matches miss 9 bases of the junction. Inclusive of the bounding cysteine and phenylalanine, the CDR3 is 17 residues long. The only DNA kept is the CDR3, 51 bases in frame from the first base. CDR1 and CDR2, per the germline V gene, are MNHNS and SASEGT. On this clone: It has no known antigen specificity. The record has no base qualities; no much larger clone is one base away.

The sequencing here drew on blood, taken from a patient treated with checkpoint blockade. Recombination connected TRBV6-1 to TRBJ2-5; TRBD2 matches 13 bases in the middle. The clonotype originates from a human donor with melanoma. At the DNA level, the sequence is TGTGCCAGCAGTGACCGATTAGGGACTAGCGGGATTGAGACCCAGTACTTC. Its product reads: CASSDRLGTSGIETQYF.